Each of the 26 T cell receptor beta chains below was sequenced from the same sample in a study of monozygotic twins with inflammatory bowel disease. TCRdb reprocessed the 5' RACE reads and keeps a single row for each CDR3 protein, giving no DNA. The sample table sets out more than 350,000 distinct CDR3 sequences. The sequenced sample consisted of blood. Receptor source: a human donor with ulcerative colitis or Crohn's disease, or a healthy co-twin of an affected twin (not recorded which).

This rearrangement joins TRBV20-1 to TRBJ2-7; no DNA is available, so the TRBD1 call from TCRdb remains unchecked. CDR1 is DFQATT and CDR2 is SNEGSKA in the germline V gene (reference sequence). The CDR3 length is 17 residues. The CDR3 sequence is CSARAGGGTGNSYEQYF.

The rearrangement uses TRBV21-1 and TRBJ2-3; the TCRdb call, TRBD1, lacks DNA for checking. TRBV21-1 is an annotated pseudogene. The CDR3 loop spans 15 amino acids. CDR3 sequence reads: CAKGPGTSPSDTQYF.

The chain has TRBV7-8 and TRBJ1-1; TCRdb's assignment of TRBD1 cannot be checked, as there is no DNA. The CDR3 spans 13 residues. The V gene's germline CDR1 is SGHVS and CDR2 FQNEAQ. The CDR3 region is CASSQAPGTEAFF.

The gene calls are TRBV5-6 and TRBJ1-5; no DNA is available, so the TRBD1 call from TCRdb remains unchecked. This CDR3 comprises 16 residues. In germline, CDR1 is SGHDT, CDR2 YYEEEE. CDR3 sequence reads: CASSLQGGGVQQPQHF. The complete variable domain, with remaining parts taken from reference TRBV5-6 and TRBJ1-5, reads DAGVTQSPTHLIKTRGQQVTLRCSPKSGHDTVSWYQQALGQGPQFIFQYYEEEERQRGNFPDRFSGHQFPNYSSELNVNALLLGDSALYLCASSLQGGGVQQPQHFGDGTRLSIL.

The chain joins TRBV7-9 to TRBJ1-1. CDR3 length equals 13 residues. The germline CDR1 and CDR2 sequences are SEHNR and FQNEAQ (reference sequence). CDR3 sequence: CASSLDRNTKAFF. The whole variable domain, filled in from reference TRBV7-9 and TRBJ1-1, reads DTGVSQNPRHKITKRGQNVTFRCDPISEHNRLYWYRQTLGQGPEFLTYFQNEAQLEKSRLLSDRFSAERPKGSFSTLEIQRTEQGDSAMYLCASSLDRNTKAFFGQGTRLTVV.

The chain links TRBV6-5 to TRBJ1-6; TCRdb proposes TRBD1, but this gene call is untestable without DNA. Germline CDR1 reads MNHEY; CDR2 reads SVGAGI. CDR3 length: 16 amino acids. The CDR3 loop is CASSYSTRRGPSPLHF.

The V gene is TRBV12-3 or TRBV12-4, the J gene TRBJ2-3. This CDR3 comprises 12 residues. The CDR3 here is CASSLWGDTQYF.

The CDR3 is CASSLQTGHLGTDTQYF. The rearrangement uses TRBV11-2 and TRBJ2-3; TCRdb designates TRBD2, a call that cannot be tested without DNA. The CDR3 consists of 17 residues. Germline V gene sequence: CDR1 SGHAT, CDR2 FQNNGV.

V and J are TRBV18 and TRBJ2-3; TCRdb reports TRBD2, a call that lacks DNA to check it against. Germline CDR1 is KGHSH and CDR2 is LQKENI. The CDR3 is made up of 18 amino acids. The CDR3 sequence is CASSQVSGVATSTDTQYF.

This rearrangement joins TRBV4-1 to TRBJ2-5; the TCRdb call, TRBD2, lacks DNA for checking. The CDR3 is 15 residues long. The germline V gene encodes CDR1 MGHRA and CDR2 YSYEKL. CDR3 in amino acids: CASSQDLGARETQYF.

The chain's CDR3 is CASSPPGAMGTGELFF. The J gene is TRBJ2-2, the V gene TRBV7-2; TCRdb reports TRBD1, a call that lacks DNA to check it against. Germline-derived CDR1 and CDR2 are SGHTA and FQGNSA. The CDR3 length is 16 residues.

J is TRBJ1-5 and V is TRBV12-3 or TRBV12-4; TCRdb's D call of TRBD1 is untestable without DNA. The CDR3 has 18 amino acids. The CDR3 loop is CASSLASTGAYSNQPQHF.

The chain links TRBV3-1 to TRBJ2-1; TCRdb gives TRBD2 as the D gene, but with no DNA this cannot be confirmed. The germline V gene has CDR1 LGHDT and CDR2 YNNKEL (reference sequence). The CDR3 runs to 18 residues. Here the CDR3 reads CASSLGRVGLAGRNEQFF.

The chain is built from TRBV11-1 and TRBJ2-3. The CDR3 runs to 14 residues. CDR1 is SGHAT, CDR2 FQDESV, per germline (reference sequence). The CDR3 protein is CASQLSLATDTQYF.

The gene calls are TRBV7-2 and TRBJ2-1. The CDR3 is 16 amino acids. Germline V gene data show CDR1 as SGHTA and CDR2 as FQGNSA. CDR3 in amino acids: CASSLTGGTPYNEQFF.

The chain combines TRBV12-5 with TRBJ2-2; checking the TCRdb D call of TRBD1 is not possible without DNA. Germline CDR1 is LGHNT and CDR2 is FRNRAP. The length of the CDR3 is 17 residues. The CDR3 spells CASGPDLDRVNTGELFF.

V usage is TRBV7-2 and J usage is TRBJ2-5; TCRdb's D call, TRBD2, is unchecked because there is no DNA. CDR3 length: 14 residues. Germline V gives CDR1 SGHTA, CDR2 FQGNSA. The chain's CDR3 is CASSLVAAQETQYF.

This chain links TRBV5-5 with TRBJ2-3; TCRdb reports TRBD1, a call that lacks DNA to check it against. This CDR3 contains 16 residues. The germline CDR1 and CDR2 sequences are SGHKS and YYEKEE (reference sequence). The CDR3 is CASSGLGQGAGDTQYF.

This sequence joins TRBV12-3 or TRBV12-4 and TRBJ1-5; the TCRdb call, TRBD1, lacks DNA for checking. CDR3 length equals 17 residues. The CDR3 sequence is CASSASLVGQANQPQHF.

The chain uses TRBV2 and TRBJ2-2. CDR1 SNHLY and CDR2 FYNNEI come from the germline V gene. The CDR3 is 13 amino acids. This chain's CDR3 is CASLGFHTGELFF.

The chain joins TRBV4-3 to TRBJ2-7. The CDR3 consists of 15 residues. Germline-derived CDR1 and CDR2 are LGHNA and YSLEER. The CDR3 is CASSQERQEDYEQYF.

The V and J genes are TRBV5-1 and TRBJ1-2; TCRdb selects TRBD1, and the lack of DNA leaves this call unchecked. CDR1 is SGHRS and CDR2 is YFSETQ in the germline V gene. This CDR3 has 16 amino acids. The CDR3 region is CASSSGTGPINYGYTF.

The chain has TRBV12-3 or TRBV12-4 and TRBJ1-1. This CDR3 comprises 11 residues. The chain's CDR3 is CASSVTTEAFF.

The rearrangement uses TRBV20-1 and TRBJ2-3; with no DNA, the TCRdb D assignment of TRBD2 cannot be verified. Germline V gene data show CDR1 as DFQATT and CDR2 as SNEGSKA (reference sequence). The CDR3 has 15 amino acids. CDR3 sequence reads: CSVGLAGGSTDTQYF.

The V and J genes are TRBV29-1 and TRBJ2-4; TCRdb outputs TRBD1, but without DNA this stays unchecked. The CDR3 runs 15 residues. Germline V CDR1 and CDR2: SQVTM, ANQGSEA. This CDR3 reads CSVETGVLAKNIQYF.

The V call is TRBV2, the J call TRBJ2-1; absent DNA, TCRdb's TRBD2 call cannot be checked. Looked up from germline, CDR1 is SNHLY and CDR2 is FYNNEI. CDR3 size: 15 residues. This CDR3 is CASRTLAGDYNEQFF.